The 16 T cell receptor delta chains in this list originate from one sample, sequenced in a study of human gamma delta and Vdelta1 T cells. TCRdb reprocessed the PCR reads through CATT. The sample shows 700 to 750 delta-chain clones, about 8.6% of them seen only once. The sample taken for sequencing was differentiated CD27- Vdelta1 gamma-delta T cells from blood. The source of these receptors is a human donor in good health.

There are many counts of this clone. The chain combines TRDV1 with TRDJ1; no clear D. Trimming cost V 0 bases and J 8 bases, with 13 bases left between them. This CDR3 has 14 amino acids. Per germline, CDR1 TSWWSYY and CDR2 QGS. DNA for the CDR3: TGTGCTCTTGGGGAACTTCTCGTCACCGGAAAACTCATCTTT. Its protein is CALGELLVTGKLIF.

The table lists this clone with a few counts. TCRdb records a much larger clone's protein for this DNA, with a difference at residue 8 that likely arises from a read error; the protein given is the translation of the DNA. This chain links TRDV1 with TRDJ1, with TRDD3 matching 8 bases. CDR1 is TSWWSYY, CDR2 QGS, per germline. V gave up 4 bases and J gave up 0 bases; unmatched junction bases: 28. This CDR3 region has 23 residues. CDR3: CALGAASHPEHGGLAVYTDKLIF. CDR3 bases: TGTGCTCTTGGGGCTGCTTCCCACCCGGAACATGGGGGATTAGCAGTGTACACCGATAAACTCATCTTT.

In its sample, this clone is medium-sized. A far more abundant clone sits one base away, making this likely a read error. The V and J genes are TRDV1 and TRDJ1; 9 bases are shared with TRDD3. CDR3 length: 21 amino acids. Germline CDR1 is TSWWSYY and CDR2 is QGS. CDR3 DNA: TGTGCTCTTGGGGAATCCTCCCTCCGGACGTGGGGGATATGGGACACCGATAAACCCATCTTT. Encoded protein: CALGESSLRTWGIWDTDKPIF.

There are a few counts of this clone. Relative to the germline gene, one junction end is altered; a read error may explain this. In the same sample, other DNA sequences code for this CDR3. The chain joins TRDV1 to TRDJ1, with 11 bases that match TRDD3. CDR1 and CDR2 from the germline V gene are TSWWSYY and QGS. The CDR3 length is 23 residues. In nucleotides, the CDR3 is TGTGCACTTGGGGACGCGGGTCATCCTACCGTTGGGGGATACGCCGTTGTGACTGATAAACTCATCTTT. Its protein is CALGDAGHPTVGGYAVVTDKLIF.

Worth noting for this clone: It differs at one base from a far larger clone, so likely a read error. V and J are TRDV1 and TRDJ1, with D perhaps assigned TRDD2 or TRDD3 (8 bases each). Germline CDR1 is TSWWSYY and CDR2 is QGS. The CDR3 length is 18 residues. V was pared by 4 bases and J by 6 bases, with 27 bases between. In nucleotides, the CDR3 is TGTGCTCTTGGGGGGCTAACTTCCTACGCCTGGGGGACTTATAAACTCATCTTT. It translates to CALGGLTSYAWGTYKLIF.

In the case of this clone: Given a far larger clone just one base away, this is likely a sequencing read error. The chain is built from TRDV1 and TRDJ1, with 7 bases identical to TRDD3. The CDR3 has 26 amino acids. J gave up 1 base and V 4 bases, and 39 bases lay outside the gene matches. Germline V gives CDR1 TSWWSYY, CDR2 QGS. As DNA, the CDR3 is TGTGCTCTTGGGGTCTTAAGCATGCCGTGGGGGGATGACTGGTGGATACGGGGTTGGGGCACCGATAAACTCATCTTT. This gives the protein CALGVLSMPWGDDWWIRGWGTDKLIF.

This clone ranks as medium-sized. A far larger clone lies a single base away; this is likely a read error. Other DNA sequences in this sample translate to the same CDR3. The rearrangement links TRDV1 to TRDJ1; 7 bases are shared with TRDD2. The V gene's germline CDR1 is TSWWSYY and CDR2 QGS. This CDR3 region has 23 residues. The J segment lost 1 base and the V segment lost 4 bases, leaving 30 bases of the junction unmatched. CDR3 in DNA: TGTGCTCTTGGGGTCTTTACCTTCCTTCCGCCATCTATTTACTTGGTTGTCACCGATAAACTCATCTTT. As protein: CALGVFTFLPPSIYLVVTDKLIF.

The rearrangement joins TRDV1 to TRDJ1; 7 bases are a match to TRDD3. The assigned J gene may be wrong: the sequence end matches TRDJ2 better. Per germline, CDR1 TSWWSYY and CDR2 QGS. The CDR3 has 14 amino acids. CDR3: CALGNGGGMRKLFF. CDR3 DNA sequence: TGTGCTCTTGGGAATGGGGGGGGGATGAGGAAACTCTTCTTT.

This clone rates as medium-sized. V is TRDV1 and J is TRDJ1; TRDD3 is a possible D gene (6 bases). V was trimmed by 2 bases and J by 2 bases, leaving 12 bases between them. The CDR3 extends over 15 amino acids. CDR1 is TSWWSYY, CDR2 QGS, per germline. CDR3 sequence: CALGELLGTTDKLIF. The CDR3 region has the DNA TGTGCTCTTGGGGAATTGCTGGGGACTACCGATAAACTCATCTTT.

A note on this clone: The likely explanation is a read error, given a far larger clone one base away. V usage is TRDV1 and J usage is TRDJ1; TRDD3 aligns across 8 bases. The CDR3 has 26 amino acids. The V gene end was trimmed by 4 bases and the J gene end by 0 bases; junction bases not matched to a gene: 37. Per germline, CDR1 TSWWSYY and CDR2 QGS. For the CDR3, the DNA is TGTGCTCTTGGGGTCTTAAGCATGCCGTGGGGGGATAACTGGTGGATACGGGGTTGGGACACCGATAAACTCATCTTT. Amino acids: CALGVLSMPWGDNWWIRGWDTDKLIF.

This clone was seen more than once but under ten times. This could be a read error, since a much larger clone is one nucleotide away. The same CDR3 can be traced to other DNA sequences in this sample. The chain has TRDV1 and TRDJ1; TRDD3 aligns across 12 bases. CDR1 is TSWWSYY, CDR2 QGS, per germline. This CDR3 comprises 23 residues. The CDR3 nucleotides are TGTGCTCTTGGGCCACCTAGACCGCCTCTGTACTGGGGGATACTGAGGTACACCGACAAACTCATCTTT. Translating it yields CALGPPRPPLYWGILRYTDKLIF.

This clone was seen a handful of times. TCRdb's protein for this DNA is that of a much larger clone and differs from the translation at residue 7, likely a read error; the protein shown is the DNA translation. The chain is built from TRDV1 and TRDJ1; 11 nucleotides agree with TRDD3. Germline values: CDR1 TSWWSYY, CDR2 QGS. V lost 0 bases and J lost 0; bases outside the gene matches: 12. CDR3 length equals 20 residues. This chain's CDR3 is CALGELAPPYWGIYTDKLIF. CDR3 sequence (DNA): TGTGCTCTTGGGGAACTCGCGCCTCCGTACTGGGGGATATACACCGATAAACTCATCTTT.

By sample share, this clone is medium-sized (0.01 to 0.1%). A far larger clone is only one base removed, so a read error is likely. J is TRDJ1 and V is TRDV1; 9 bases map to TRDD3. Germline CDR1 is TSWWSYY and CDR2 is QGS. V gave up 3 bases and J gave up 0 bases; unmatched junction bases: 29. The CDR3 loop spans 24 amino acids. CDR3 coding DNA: TGTGCTCTTGGGGAGTCCCTCCCTCTTCCGGACTACTGGGGGACTTACTCTTACACCGATAAACTCATCTTT. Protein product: CALGESLPLPDYWGTYSYTDKLIF.

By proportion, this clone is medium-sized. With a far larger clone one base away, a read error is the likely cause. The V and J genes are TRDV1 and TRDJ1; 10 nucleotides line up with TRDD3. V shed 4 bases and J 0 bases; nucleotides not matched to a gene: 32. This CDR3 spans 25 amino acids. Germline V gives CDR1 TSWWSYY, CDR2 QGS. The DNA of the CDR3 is TGTGCTCTTGGGGGACTAGTCTTCGTCGGAGCGGCCCGTACTGGGGGATTGTACTACACCGATAAACTCATCTTT. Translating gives CALGGLVFVGAARTGGLYYTDKLIF.

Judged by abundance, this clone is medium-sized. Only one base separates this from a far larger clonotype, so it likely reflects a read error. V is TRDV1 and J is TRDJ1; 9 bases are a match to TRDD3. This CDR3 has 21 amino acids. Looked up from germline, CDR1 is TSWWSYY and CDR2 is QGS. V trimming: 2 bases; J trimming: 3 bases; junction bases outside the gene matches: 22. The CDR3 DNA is TGTGCTCTTGGGGAATCCTCCCTCCGGACGTGGGGGATATGGGACGCCGATAAACTCATCTTT. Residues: CALGESSLRTWGIWDADKLIF.

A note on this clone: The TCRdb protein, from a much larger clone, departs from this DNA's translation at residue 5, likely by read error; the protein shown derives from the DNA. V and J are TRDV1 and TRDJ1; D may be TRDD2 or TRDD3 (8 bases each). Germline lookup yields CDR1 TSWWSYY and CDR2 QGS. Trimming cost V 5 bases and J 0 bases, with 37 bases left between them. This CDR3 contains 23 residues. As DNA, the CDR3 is TGTGCTCTTGGGACTGCTTCCTACCCGGAACATGGGGGATTAGCAGTGTACACCGATAAACTCATCTTT. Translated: CALGTASYPEHGGLAVYTDKLIF.